This section outlines one T cell receptor (beta chain) sequence together with its context. Its antigen is still unknown. A much larger clone differs from this one at a single base, so this may be a read error. Libraries were prepared through PCR. Reads for this sample came from an Illumina HiSeq 2500. Molecular barcoding was employed in the preparation of TCR libraries, with unique molecular identifiers being used to normalize TCRbeta repertoire quantification. TCRdb reprocessed the public reads (quality trimming at Q25 with fastp, clone calling with MiXCR) and kept in-frame beta chains. Identical CDR3 proteins give one entry, which carries the most common genes and DNA. Present in this sample are hundreds of thousands of distinct CDR3 sequences, 12% of which were seen just once. The ten largest make up more than 5.5% of the sample. The sample comes from a study of T-cell reconstitution after alpha-beta-depleted transplantation in children (TCRdb year 2016). For context, the study as a whole: Using TCR repertoire profiling, the study quantitatively followed how T-cell immune reconstitution unfolded in children after TCRalphabeta/CD19-depleted allogeneic hematopoietic cell transplantation.

The material sequenced was PBMCs from the stem cell graft donor, taken from the stem cell graft. The TCR sequence derives from a human donor who donated a stem cell graft to a child with combined immunodeficiency.

The bases read TGTGCCATCAGTGACTCGGCTCCCCGGAACCCTCAAGAGACCCAGTACTTC. Translated, this is CAISDSAPRNPQETQYF. The rearrangement joined TRBV10-3 to TRBJ2-5; the D gene remains uncertain. CDR1 and CDR2 are drawn from the germline V gene: ENHRY, SYGVKD. V lost 3 bases and J lost 2 bases; the stretch between them is 19 bases long. Taken from cysteine to phenylalanine, the CDR3 has 17 residues. The CDR3 DNA has 51 bases and is translated from base 1.